This TCR beta chain was retrieved from a study of regulatory dendritic cells for organ transplantation. Study results and limitations: The authors noted considerable between-person heterogeneity in alloreactive memory CD8+ cells.

With respect to this clone: Its antigen is undetermined.

The CDR3 length is 17 residues. The V and J ends lost 4 bases and 1 base respectively, with 17 bases between them. Germline assignment: CDR1 MDHEN and CDR2 SYDVKM. The assay was immunoSEQ multiplex PCR, and TCRdb's table has in-frame clones only and misses some. The data contain almost 35,000 clones, roughly 91% of them singletons. This clonotype was sampled from a human donor in good health. The sample comprised naive CD4+ T cells from blood. Described subset: CD45RA+ naive T cells. The genes are TRBV28 and TRBJ1-3; a weak D match, TRBD1 (5 bases). The CDR3 here is CASSWARRDLSGNTIYF. For the CDR3, the DNA is TGTGCCAGCAGTTGGGCTCGAAGGGACCTTTCTGGAAACACCATATATTTT.